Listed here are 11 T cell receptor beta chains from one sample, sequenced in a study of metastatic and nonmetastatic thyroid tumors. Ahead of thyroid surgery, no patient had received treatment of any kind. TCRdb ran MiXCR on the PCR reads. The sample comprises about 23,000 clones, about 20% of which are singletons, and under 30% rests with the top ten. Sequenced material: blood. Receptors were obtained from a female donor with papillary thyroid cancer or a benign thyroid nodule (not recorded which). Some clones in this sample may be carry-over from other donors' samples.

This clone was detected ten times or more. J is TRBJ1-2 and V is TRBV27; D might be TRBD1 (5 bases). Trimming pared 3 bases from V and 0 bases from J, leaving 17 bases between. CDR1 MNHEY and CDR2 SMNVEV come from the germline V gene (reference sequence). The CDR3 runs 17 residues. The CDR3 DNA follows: TGTGCCAGCAGTTTTTCGGGCGTGGGGGAGACTAACTATGGCTACACCTTC. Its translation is CASSFSGVGETNYGYTF.

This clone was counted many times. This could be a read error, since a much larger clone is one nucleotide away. CDR3 protein: CVSSSRQRTDTQYF. DNA for the CDR3: TGTGTCAGCAGTTCTCGCCAACGCACAGATACGCAGTATTTT. The chain links TRBV28 to TRBJ2-3; no clear D. The CDR3 is made up of 14 amino acids. CDR1 is MDHEN and CDR2 is SYDVKM in the germline V gene.

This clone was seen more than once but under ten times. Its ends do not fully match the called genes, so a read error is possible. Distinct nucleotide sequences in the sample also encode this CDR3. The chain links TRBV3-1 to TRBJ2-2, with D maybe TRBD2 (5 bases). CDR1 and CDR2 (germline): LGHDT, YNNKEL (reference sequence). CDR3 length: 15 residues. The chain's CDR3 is CASSTRRRNTGELFF. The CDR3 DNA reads TGTGCCAGCAGCACCCGCCGCCGTAACACCGGGGAGCTGTTCTTT.

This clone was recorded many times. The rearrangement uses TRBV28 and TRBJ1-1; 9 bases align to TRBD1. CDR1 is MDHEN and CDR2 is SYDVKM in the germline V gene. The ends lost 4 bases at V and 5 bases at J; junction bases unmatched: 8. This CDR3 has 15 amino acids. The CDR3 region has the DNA TGTGCCAGCAGTTCCGGGGACAGGGAAGGTACTGAAGCTTTCTTT. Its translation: CASSSGDREGTEAFF. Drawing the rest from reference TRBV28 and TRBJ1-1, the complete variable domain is DVKVTQSSRYLVKRTGEKVFLECVQDMDHENMFWYRQDPGLGLRLIYFSYDVKMKEKGDIPEGYSVSREKKERFSLILESASTNQTSMYLCASSSGDREGTEAFFGQGTRLTVV.

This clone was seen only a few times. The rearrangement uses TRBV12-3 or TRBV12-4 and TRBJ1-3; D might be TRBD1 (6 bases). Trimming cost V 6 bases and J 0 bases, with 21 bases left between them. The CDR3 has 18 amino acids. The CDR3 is CASSPNRTAILSGNTIYF. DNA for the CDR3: TGTGCCAGCAGCCCAAACCGGACAGCCATACTCTCTGGAAACACCATATATTTT.

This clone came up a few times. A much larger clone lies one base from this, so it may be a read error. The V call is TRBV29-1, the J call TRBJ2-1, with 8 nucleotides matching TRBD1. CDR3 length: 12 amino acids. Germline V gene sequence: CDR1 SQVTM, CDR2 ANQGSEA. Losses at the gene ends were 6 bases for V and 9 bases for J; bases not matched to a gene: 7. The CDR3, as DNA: TGCAGCGTGCCCGACAGGGGTTTTGAGCAGTTCTTC. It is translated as CSVPDRGFEQFF.

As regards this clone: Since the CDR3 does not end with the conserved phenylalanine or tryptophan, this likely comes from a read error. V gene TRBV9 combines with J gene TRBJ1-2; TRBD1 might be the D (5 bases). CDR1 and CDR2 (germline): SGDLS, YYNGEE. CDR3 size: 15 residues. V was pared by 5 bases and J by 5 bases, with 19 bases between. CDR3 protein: CASRPGGAATYGYTS. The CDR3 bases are TGTGCCAGCAGACCGGGAGGGGCAGCTACTTATGGCTACACCTCC.

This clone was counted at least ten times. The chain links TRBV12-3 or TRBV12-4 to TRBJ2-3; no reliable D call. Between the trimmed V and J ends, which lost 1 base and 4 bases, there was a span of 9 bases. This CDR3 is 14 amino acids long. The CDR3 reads CASSLGLTPDTQYF. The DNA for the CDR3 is TGTGCCAGCAGTTTAGGGCTGACTCCAGATACGCAGTATTTT.

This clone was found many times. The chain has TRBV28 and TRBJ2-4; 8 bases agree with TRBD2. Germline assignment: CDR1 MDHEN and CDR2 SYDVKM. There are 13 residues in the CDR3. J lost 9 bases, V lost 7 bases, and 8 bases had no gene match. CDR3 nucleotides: TGTGCCAGCAAGGGGACTAGTAAAGGCATTCAGTACTTC. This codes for CASKGTSKGIQYF.

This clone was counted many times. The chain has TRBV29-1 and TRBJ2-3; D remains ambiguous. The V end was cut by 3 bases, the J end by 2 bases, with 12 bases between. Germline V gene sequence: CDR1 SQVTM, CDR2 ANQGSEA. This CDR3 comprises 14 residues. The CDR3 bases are TGCAGCGTTGAGTCCATCAGCCTCACAGATACGCAGTATTTT. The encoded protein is CSVESISLTDTQYF.

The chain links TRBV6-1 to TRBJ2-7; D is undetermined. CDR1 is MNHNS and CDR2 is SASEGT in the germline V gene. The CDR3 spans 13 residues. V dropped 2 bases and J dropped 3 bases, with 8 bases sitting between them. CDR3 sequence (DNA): TGTGCCAGCAGTGAATTTCTGAACTACGAGCAGTACTTC. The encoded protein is CASSEFLNYEQYF.